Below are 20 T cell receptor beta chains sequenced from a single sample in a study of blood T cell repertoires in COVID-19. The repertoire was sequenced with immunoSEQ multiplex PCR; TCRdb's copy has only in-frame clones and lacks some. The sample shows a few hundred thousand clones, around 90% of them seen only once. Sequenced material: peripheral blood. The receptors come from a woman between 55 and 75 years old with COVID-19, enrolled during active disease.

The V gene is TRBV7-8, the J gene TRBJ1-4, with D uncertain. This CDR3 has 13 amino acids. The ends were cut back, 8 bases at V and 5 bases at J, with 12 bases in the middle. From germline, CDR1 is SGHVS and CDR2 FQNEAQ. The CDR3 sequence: CASARGQNEKLFF. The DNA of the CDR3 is TGTGCCAGCGCCCGGGGTCAAAATGAAAAACTGTTTTTT.

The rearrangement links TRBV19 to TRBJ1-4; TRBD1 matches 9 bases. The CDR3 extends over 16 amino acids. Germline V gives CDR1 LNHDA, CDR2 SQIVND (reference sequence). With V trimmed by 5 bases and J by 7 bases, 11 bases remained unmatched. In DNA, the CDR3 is TGTGCCAGTAGTCAGAACAACAGGGGGCCGGGTGAAAAACTGTTTTTT. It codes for CASSQNNRGPGEKLFF.

The CDR3 nucleotides are TGTGCCAGCAGTCCTAGGGAGGCCGGCGGCTACACCTTC. It encodes CASSPREAGGYTF. J is TRBJ1-2 and V is TRBV6-6; D gene uncertain. The CDR3 loop spans 13 amino acids. Germline V gene lookup returns CDR1 MNHNY and CDR2 SVGAGI (reference sequence). Trimming removed 5 bases from V and 8 bases from J, with 15 bases in between.

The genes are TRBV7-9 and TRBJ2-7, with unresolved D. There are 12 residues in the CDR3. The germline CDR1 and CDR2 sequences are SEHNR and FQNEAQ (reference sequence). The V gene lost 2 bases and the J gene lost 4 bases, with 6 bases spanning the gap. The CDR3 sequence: CASSLSGYEQYF. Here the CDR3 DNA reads TGTGCCAGCAGCTTATCAGGTTACGAGCAGTACTTC. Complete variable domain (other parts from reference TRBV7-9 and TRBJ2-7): DTGVSQNPRHKITKRGQNVTFRCDPISEHNRLYWYRQTLGQGPEFLTYFQNEAQLEKSRLLSDRFSAERPKGSFSTLEIQRTEQGDSAMYLCASSLSGYEQYFGPGTRLTVT.

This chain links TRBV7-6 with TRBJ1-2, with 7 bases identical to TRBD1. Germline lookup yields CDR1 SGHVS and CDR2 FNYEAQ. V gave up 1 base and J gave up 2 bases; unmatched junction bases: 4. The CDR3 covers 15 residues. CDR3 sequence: CASSLEGAGNYGYTF. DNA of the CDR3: TGTGCCAGCAGCTTAGAGGGGGCTGGGAACTATGGCTACACCTTC.

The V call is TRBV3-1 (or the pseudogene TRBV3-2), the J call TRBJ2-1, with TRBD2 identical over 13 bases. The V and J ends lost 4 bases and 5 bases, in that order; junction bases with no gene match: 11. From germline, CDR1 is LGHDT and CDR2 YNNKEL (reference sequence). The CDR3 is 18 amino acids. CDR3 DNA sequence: TGTGCCAGCAGCCCAGGACTAGCGGGGGTGACGACAAACAATGAGCAGTTCTTC. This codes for CASSPGLAGVTTNNEQFF.

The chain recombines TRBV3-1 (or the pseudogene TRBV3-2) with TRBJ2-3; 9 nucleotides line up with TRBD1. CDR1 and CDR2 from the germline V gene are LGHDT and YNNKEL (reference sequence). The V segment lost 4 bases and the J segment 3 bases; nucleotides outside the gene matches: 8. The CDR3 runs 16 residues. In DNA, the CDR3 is TGTGCCAGCAGCCGATTCTCCGGACAGGGGACAGATACGCAGTATTTT. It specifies CASSRFSGQGTDTQYF.

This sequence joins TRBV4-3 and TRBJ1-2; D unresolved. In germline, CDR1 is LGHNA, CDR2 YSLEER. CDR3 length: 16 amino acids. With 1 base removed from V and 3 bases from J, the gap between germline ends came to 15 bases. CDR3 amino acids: CASSQGVRREDYGYTF. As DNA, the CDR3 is TGCGCCAGCAGCCAAGGTGTCAGGAGGGAAGACTATGGCTACACCTTC.

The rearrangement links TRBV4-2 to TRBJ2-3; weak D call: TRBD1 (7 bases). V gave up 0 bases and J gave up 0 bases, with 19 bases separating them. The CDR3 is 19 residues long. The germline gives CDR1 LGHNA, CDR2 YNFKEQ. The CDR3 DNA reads TGTGCCAGCAGCCAAGATGTTCCAGGGGGGATTTCTAGCACAGATACGCAGTATTTT. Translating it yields CASSQDVPGGISSTDTQYF.

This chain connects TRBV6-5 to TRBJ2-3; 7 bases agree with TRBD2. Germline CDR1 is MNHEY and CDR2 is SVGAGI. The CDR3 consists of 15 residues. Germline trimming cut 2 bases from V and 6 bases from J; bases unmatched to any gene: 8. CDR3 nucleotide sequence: TGTGCCAGCAGTTACGGGCGGGGGATTGGGGATACGCAGTATTTT. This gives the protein CASSYGRGIGDTQYF.

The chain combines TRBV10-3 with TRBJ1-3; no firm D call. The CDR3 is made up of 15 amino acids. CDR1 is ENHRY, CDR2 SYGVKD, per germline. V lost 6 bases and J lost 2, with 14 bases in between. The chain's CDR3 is CAIRGQTAAGNTIYF. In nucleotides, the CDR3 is TGTGCCATCAGGGGTCAGACTGCCGCTGGAAACACCATATATTTT.

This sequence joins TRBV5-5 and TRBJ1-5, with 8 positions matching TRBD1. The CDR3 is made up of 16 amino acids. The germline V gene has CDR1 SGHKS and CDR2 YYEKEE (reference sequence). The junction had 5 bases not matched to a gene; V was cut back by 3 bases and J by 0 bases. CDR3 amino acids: CASSSGTGTSNQPQHF. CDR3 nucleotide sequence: TGTGCCAGCAGCTCTGGGACAGGAACTAGCAATCAGCCCCAGCATTTT. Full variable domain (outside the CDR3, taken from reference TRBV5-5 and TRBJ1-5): DAGVTQSPTHLIKTRGQQVTLRCSPISGHKSVSWYQQVLGQGPQFIFQYYEKEERGRGNFPDRFSARQFPNYSSELNVNALLLGDSALYLCASSSGTGTSNQPQHFGDGTRLSIL.

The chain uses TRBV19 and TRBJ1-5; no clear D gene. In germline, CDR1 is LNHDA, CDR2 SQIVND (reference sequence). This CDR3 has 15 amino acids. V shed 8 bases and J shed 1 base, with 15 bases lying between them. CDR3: CASASTPRSNQPQHF. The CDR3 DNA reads TGTGCCAGTGCATCCACTCCTCGGAGCAATCAGCCCCAGCATTTT.

CDR3 residues: CASSTTGGNPYEQYF. In DNA form, the CDR3 reads TGTGCCAGTTCCACCACAGGGGGCAACCCCTACGAGCAGTACTTC. The chain combines TRBV18 with TRBJ2-7, with 9 bases lining up with TRBD1. After removal of 9 bases from V and 2 bases from J, the junction contained 11 bases not matched to a gene. The V gene's germline CDR1 is KGHSH and CDR2 LQKENI. The CDR3 is 15 residues long.

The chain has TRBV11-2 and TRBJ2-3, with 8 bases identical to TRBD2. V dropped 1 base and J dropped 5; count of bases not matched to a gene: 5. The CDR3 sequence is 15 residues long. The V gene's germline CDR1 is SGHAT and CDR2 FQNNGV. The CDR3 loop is CASSLVRGGVDTQYF. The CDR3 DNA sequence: TGTGCCAGCAGCTTAGTCCGGGGGGGAGTAGATACGCAGTATTTT.

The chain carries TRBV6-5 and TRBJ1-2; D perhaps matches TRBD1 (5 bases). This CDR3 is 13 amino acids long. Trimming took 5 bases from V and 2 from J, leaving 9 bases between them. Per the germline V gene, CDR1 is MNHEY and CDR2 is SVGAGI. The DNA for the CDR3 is TGTGCCAGCAGTCCCCACAGGAACTATGGCTACACCTTC. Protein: CASSPHRNYGYTF.

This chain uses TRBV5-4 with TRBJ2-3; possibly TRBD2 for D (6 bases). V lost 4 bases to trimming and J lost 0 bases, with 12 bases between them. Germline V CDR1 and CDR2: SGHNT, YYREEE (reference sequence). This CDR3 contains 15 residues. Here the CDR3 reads CASSPGTSSTDTQYF. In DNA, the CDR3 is TGTGCCAGCAGCCCAGGGACTTCAAGCACAGATACGCAGTATTTT.

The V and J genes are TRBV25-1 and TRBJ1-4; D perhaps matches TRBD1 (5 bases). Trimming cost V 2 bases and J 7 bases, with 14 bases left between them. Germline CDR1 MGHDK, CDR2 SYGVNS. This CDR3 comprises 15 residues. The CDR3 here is CASSERQGGVEKLFF. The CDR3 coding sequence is TGTGCCAGCAGTGAACGCCAGGGCGGTGTTGAAAAACTGTTTTTT.

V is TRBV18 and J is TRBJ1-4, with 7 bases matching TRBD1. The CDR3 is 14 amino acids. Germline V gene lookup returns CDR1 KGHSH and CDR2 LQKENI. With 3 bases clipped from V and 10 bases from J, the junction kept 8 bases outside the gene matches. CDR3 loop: CASSPVTGDRKLFF. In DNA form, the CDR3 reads TGTGCCAGCTCACCGGTAACAGGGGATAGAAAACTGTTTTTT. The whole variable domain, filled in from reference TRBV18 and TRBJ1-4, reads NAGVMQNPRHLVRRRGQEARLRCSPMKGHSHVYWYRQLPEEGLKFMVYLQKENIIDESGMPKERFSAEFPKEGPSILRIQQVVRGDSAAYFCASSPVTGDRKLFFGSGTQLSVL.

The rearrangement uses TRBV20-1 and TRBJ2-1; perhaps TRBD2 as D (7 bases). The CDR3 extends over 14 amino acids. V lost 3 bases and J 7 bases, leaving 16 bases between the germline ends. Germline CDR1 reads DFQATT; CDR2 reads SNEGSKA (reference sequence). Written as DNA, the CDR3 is TGCAGTGCTAGTGGAGGGGGGGCCGGGAATGAGCAGTTCTTC. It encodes CSASGGGAGNEQFF.